This TCR beta chain was identified during a study of low-dose radiotherapy and immunotherapy resistance in tumors. Across the whole study: Patients took aspirin (300 mg orally, daily) for four cycles beginning at cycle 1 day 1.

TRAV- and TRBV-specific primers primed first-strand cDNA, covering alpha and beta chains. Both a constant-region primer and a V-primer adapter served to amplify TCRs across roughly 22 PCR cycles. From the reads, TCRdb called clonotypes with MiXCR, one entry per CDR3 protein. This sample carries about 7,300 distinct CDR3 sequences, around 84% of them seen once, and the ten largest clones take 5% to 6.5%. The V and J ends lost 0 bases and 9 bases respectively, with 15 bases between them. This CDR3 comprises 15 residues. Germline CDR1 SEHNR, CDR2 FQNEAQ (reference sequence). The source is a human donor with advanced metastatic prostate, ovarian, gallbladder or colorectal cancer (not recorded which). This table probably holds off-target reads from a library built for another chain. The rearrangement joins TRBV7-9 to TRBJ2-1; D might be TRBD1 or TRBD2, each matching 6 bases. The CDR3 DNA is TGTGCCAGCAGCTTAGCAGTAGGGGGGTATGGTGAGCAGTTCTTC. It is translated as CASSLAVGGYGEQFF.